This passage covers 6 T cell receptor beta chains from one sample sequenced in a study of blood T cell repertoires in COVID-19. This table comes from immunoSEQ multiplex PCR, and its TCRdb copy is limited to in-frame clones, with some not included. The sample shows about 340,000 clones, 87% of them seen only once. Sequenced: peripheral blood. These receptors all stem from a woman in her forties or fifties with COVID-19, enrolled during active disease.

The chain has TRBV19 and TRBJ2-1, with 9 positions matching TRBD2. The CDR3 loop spans 15 amino acids. J lost 0 bases, V lost 6 bases, and 3 bases had no gene match. From germline, CDR1 is LNHDA and CDR2 SQIVND (reference sequence). CDR3 DNA sequence: TGTGCCAGTAGGGCTAGCGGGATCTCCTACAATGAGCAGTTCTTC. Residues: CASRASGISYNEQFF. Full variable domain (outside the CDR3, taken from reference TRBV19 and TRBJ2-1): DGGITQSPKYLFRKEGQNVTLSCEQNLNHDAMYWYRQDPGQGLRLIYYSQIVNDFQKGDIAEGYSVSREKKESFPLTVTSAQKNPTAFYLCASRASGISYNEQFFGPGTRLTVL.

This rearrangement joins TRBV7-9 to TRBJ2-1, with 8 positions matching TRBD2. The germline CDR1 and CDR2 sequences are SEHNR and FQNEAQ (reference sequence). The CDR3 length is 19 residues. V shed 2 bases, J shed 2 bases, and the junction held 14 bases outside the gene matches. This CDR3 is CASSLRGGSAGATYNEQFF. The CDR3 nucleotides read TGTGCCAGCAGCTTAAGGGGGGGCTCAGCGGGAGCTACCTACAATGAGCAGTTCTTC. Together with reference TRBV7-9 and TRBJ2-1, the CDR3 gives the full variable domain: DTGVSQNPRHKITKRGQNVTFRCDPISEHNRLYWYRQTLGQGPEFLTYFQNEAQLEKSRLLSDRFSAERPKGSFSTLEIQRTEQGDSAMYLCASSLRGGSAGATYNEQFFGPGTRLTVL.

This sequence joins TRBV6-5 and TRBJ2-7; D is ambiguous. Germline-derived CDR1 and CDR2 are MNHEY and SVGAGI. V was shortened by 11 bases and J by 0 bases, with 8 bases between the two germline ends. The CDR3 runs to 11 residues. The CDR3 spells CAAALSYEQYF. The CDR3 DNA reads TGTGCCGCGGCACTCTCCTACGAGCAGTACTTC.

The CDR3 loop reads CASSFPRLAGGRNEQFF. CDR3 nucleotides: TGTGCCAGCAGTTTCCCCAGACTAGCGGGAGGGCGAAATGAGCAGTTCTTC. This chain uses TRBV27 with TRBJ2-1; 14 bases agree with TRBD2. The V gene's germline CDR1 is MNHEY and CDR2 SMNVEV (reference sequence). Losses at the gene ends were 3 bases for V and 7 bases for J; bases not matched to a gene: 8. The CDR3 is made up of 17 amino acids.

The chain carries TRBV5-4 and TRBJ2-7, with 7 bases aligning to TRBD1. The CDR3 has 14 amino acids. V lost 3 bases and J lost 2; bases outside the gene matches: 5. Germline values: CDR1 SGHNT, CDR2 YYREEE (reference sequence). The CDR3 is CASSSGQPTYEQYF. The CDR3 DNA reads as TGTGCCAGCAGCTCGGGACAGCCAACCTACGAGCAGTACTTC.

This clone appeared a single time. In nucleotides, the CDR3 is TGTGCCAGCACGGACAGTTACTCCTACGAGCAGTACTTC. The encoded protein is CASTDSYSYEQYF. This chain joins TRBV11-1 and TRBJ2-7; D may be TRBD1 (6 bases). The CDR3 spans 13 residues. V lost 7 bases and J lost 0, with 10 bases in between. CDR1 SGHAT and CDR2 FQDESV come from the germline V gene (reference sequence).